This T cell receptor beta chain was recovered during a study of CD8+ T cells in alopecia areata. About the research overall: Scoring of treated patients' severity used the percentage of affected scalp area.

Specified treatment: oral pan-JAK inhibitor, 5-10 mg twice daily. It was from alopecia areata patients that lesional scalp punch biopsies and peripheral blood were collected. Following RNA extraction, reverse transcription yielded cDNA that acted as the sequencing template. Sequenced by immunoSEQ multiplex PCR; TCRdb stores in-frame clones only, minus some. The data hold around 300,000 clones, with approximately 60% observed a single time. Worth noting for this clone: Its target is not known. Other DNA sequences within the sample encode an identical CDR3.

Study conclusions and caveats: Many expanded lesional clones persisted during tofacitinib (in both scalp and blood). Elevated clonality characterized lesional scalp relative to normal scalp, particularly in alopecia totalis/universalis.

The V gene's germline CDR1 is SGHVS and CDR2 FQNEAQ. The CDR3 covers 14 residues. Deletions cut 1 base from V and 5 bases from J, with 12 bases between. The chain recombines TRBV7-8 with TRBJ2-7, with D hard to call. This clonotype was obtained from a human donor with alopecia areata. This sample comprised CD4+ T cells sorted from blood, obtained at roughly week 53, from a patient treated with tofacitinib. The CDR3 sequence: CASSLGPRPDEQYF. CDR3 sequence (DNA): TGTGCCAGCAGCTTAGGTCCAAGGCCGGACGAGCAGTACTTC.